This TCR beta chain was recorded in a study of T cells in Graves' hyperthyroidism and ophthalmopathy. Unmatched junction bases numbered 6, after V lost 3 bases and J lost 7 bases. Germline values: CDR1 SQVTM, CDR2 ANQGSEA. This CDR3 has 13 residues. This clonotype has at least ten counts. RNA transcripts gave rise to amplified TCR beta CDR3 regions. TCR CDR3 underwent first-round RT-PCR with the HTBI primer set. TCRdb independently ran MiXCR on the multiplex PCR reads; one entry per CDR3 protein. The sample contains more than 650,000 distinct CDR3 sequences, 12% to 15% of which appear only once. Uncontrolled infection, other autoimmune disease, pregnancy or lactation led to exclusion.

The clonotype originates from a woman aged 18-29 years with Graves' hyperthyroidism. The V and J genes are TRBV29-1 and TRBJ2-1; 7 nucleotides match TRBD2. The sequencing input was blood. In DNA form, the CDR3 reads TGCAGCGTTGAGCGGGGGATCGGAAATGAGCAGTTCTTC. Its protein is CSVERGIGNEQFF.